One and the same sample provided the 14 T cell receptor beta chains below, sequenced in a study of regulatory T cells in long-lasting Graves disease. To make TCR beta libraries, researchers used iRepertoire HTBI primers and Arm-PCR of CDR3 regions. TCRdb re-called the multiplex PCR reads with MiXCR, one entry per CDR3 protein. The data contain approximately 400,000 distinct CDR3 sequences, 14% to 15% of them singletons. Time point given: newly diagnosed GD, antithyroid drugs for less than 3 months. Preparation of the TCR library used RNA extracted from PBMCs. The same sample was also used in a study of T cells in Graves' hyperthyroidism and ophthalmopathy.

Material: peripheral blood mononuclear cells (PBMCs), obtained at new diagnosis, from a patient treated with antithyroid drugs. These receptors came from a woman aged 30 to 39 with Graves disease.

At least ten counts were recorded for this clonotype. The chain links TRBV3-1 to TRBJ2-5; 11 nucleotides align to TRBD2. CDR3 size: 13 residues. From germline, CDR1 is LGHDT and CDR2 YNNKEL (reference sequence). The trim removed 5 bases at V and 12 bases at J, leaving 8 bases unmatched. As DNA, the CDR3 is TGTGCCAGCAGCGAGGGACTAGCGGAAACAGAGTACTTC. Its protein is CASSEGLAETEYF.

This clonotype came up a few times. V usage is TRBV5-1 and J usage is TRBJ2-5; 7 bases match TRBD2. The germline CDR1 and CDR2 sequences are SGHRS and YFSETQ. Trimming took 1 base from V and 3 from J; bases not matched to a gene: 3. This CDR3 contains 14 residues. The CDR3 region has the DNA TGCGCCAGCAGCTTGCAAGGGACTAAAGAGACCCAGTACTTC. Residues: CASSLQGTKETQYF.

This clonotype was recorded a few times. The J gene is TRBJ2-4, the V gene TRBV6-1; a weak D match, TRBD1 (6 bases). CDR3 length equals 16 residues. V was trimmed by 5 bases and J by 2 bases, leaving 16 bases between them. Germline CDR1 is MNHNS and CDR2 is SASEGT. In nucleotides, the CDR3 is TGTGCCAGCAGTCGGACAGAGACGAGCTCCAAAAACATTCAGTACTTC. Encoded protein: CASSRTETSSKNIQYF.

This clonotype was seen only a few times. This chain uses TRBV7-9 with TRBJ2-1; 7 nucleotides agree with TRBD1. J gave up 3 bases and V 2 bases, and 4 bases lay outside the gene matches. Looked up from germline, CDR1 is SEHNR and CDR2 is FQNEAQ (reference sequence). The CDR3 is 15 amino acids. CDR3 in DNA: TGTGCCAGCAGCTTACGGGACAGTCTCTACAATGAGCAGTTCTTC. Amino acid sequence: CASSLRDSLYNEQFF.

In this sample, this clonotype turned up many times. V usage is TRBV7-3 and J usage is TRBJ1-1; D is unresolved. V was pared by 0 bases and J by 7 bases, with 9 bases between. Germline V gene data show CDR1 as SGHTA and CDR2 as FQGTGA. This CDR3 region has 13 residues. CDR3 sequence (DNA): TGTGCCAGCAGCTTAACTAGGGTCAGTGAAGCTTTCTTT. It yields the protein CASSLTRVSEAFF.

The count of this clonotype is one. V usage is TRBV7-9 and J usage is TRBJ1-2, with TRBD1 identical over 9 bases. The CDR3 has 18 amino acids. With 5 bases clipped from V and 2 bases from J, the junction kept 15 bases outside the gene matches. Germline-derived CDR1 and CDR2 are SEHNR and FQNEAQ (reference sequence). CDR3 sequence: CASSESTGGGSLNYGYTF. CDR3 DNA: TGTGCCAGCAGCGAATCCACAGGGGGCGGGTCCCTAAACTATGGCTACACCTTC.

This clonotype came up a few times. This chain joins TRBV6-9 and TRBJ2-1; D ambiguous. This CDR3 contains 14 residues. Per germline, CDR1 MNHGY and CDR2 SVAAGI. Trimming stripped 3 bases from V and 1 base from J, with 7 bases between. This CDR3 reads CASSYYESYNEQFF. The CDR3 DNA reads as TGTGCCAGCAGTTACTATGAGTCCTACAATGAGCAGTTCTTC.

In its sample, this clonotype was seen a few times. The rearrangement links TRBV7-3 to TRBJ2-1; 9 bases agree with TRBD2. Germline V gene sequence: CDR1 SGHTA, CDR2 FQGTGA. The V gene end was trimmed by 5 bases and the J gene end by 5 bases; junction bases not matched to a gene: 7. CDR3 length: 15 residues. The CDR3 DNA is TGTGCCAGCAGCCAACTTCTAGCGGGAAACAATGAGCAGTTCTTC. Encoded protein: CASSQLLAGNNEQFF.

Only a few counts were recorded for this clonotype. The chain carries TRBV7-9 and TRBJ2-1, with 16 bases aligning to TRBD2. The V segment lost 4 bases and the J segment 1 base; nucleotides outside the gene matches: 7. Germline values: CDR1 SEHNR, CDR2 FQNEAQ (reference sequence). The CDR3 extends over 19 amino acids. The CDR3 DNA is TGTGCCAGCAGCTCCCTAGGGACTAGCGGGAGGGGATCCTACAATGAGCAGTTCTTC. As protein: CASSSLGTSGRGSYNEQFF.

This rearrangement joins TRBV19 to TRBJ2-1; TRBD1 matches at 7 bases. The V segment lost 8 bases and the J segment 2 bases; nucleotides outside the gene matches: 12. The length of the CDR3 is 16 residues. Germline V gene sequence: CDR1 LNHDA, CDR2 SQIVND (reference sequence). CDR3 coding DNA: TGTGCCAGTCGAAAGGGGGCCGCTAGTACCTACAATGAGCAGTTCTTC. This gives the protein CASRKGAASTYNEQFF.

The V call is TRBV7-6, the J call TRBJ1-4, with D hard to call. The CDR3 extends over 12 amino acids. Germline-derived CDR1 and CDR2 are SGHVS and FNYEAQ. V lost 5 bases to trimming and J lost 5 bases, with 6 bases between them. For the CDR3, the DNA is TGTGCCAGCAGCCTCCTAAATGAAAAACTGTTTTTT. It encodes CASSLLNEKLFF.

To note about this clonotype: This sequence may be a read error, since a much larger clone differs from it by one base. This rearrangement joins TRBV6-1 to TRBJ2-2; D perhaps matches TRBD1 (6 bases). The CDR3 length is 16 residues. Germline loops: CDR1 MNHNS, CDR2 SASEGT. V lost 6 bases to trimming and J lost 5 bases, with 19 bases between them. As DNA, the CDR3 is TGTGCCAGCAGCCCCTTCCCCGGGACAACAACCGGGGAGCTGTTTTTT. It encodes CASSPFPGTTTGELFF.

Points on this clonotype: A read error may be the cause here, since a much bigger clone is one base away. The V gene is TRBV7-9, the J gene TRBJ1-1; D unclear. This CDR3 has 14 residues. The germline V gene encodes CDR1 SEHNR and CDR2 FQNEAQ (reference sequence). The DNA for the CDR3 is TGTGCCAGCAGCTTAGAAGGGTATTACACTGGAGCTTTCTTT. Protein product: CASSLEGYYTGAFF.

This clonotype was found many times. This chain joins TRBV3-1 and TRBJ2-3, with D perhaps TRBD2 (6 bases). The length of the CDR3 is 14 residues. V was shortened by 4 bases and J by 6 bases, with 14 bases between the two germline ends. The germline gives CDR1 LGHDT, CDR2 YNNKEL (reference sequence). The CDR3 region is CASSRGGTADTQYF. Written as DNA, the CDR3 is TGTGCCAGCAGCCGTGGCGGGACGGCGGATACGCAGTATTTT.